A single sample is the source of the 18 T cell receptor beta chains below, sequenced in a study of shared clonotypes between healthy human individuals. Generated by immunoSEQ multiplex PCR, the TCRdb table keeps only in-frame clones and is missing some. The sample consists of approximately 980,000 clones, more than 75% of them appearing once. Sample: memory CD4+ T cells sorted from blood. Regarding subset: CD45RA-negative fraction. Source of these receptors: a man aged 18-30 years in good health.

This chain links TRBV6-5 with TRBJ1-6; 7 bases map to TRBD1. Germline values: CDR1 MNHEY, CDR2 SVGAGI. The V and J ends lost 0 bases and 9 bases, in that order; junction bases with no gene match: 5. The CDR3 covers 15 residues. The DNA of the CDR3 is TGTGCCAGCAGTTACTCTACAGGGGCCTCTTCACCCCTCCACTTT. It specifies CASSYSTGASSPLHF.

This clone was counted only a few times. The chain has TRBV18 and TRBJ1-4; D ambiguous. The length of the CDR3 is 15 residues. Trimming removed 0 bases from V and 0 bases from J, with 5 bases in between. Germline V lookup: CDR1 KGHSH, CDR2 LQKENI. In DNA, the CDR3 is TGTGCCAGCTCACCACCCCAGACAACTAATGAAAAACTGTTTTTT. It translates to CASSPPQTTNEKLFF.

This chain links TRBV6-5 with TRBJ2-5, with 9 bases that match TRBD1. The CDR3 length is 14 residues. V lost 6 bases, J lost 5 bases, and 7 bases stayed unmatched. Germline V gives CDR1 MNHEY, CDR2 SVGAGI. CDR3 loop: CASRTTGGGETQYF. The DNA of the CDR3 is TGTGCCAGCAGAACTACAGGGGGCGGTGAGACCCAGTACTTC.

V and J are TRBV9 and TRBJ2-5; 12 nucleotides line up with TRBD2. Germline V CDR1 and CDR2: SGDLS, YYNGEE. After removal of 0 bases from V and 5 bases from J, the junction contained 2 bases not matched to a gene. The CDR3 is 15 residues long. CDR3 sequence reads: CASSVDGTSGETQYF. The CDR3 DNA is TGTGCCAGCAGCGTAGATGGGACTAGCGGGGAGACCCAGTACTTC.

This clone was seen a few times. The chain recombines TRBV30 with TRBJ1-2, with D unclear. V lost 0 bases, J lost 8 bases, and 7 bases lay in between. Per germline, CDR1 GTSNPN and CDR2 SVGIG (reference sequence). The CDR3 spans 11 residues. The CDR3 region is CAWSVEKGYTF. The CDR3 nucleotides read TGTGCCTGGAGTGTGGAGAAGGGCTACACCTTC.

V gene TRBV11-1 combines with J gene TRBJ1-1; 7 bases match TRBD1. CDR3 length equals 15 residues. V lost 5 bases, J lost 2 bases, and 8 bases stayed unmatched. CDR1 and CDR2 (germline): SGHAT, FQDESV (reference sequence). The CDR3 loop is CASSPEGQLNTEAFF. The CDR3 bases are TGTGCCAGCAGCCCAGAGGGACAGCTCAACACTGAAGCTTTCTTT.

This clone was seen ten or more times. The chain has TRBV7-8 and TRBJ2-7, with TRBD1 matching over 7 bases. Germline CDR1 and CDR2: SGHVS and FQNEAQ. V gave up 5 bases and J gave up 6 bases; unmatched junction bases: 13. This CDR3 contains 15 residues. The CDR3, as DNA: TGTGCCAGCAGCCCACAGGCGGCAGGGGGACCCGAGCAGTACTTC. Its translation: CASSPQAAGGPEQYF.

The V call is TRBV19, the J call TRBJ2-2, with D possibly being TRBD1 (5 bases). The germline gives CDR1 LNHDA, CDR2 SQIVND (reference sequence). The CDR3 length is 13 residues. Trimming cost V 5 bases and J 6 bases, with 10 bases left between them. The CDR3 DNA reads TGTGCCAGTAGTGTATTAGGGGCCGGGGAGCTGTTTTTT. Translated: CASSVLGAGELFF.

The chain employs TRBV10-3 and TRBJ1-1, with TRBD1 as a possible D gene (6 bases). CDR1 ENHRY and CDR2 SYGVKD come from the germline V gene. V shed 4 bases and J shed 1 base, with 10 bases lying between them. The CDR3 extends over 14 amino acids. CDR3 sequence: CAISGGGRNTEAFF. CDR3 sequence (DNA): TGTGCCATCAGTGGCGGGGGGCGGAACACTGAAGCTTTCTTT.

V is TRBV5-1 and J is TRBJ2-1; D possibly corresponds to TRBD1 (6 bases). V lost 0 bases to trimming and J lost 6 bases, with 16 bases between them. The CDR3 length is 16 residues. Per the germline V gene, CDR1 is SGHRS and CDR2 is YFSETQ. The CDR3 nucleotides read TGCGCCAGCAGCTTGGGTTTGGACAGCCTATTCAATGAGCAGTTCTTC. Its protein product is CASSLGLDSLFNEQFF.

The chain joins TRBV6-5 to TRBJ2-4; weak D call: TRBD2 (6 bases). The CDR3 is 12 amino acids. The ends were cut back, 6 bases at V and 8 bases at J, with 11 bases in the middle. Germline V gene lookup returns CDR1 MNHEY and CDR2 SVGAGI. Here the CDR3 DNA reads TGTGCCAGCAGGGGGTCGGGGGACATTCAGTACTTC. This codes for CASRGSGDIQYF.

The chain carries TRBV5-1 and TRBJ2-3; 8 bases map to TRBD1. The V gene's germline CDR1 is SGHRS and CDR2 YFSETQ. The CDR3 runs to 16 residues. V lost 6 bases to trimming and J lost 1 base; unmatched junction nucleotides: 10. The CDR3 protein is CASTMTGTGGTDTQYF. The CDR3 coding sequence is TGCGCCAGCACAATGACCGGGACAGGAGGCACAGATACGCAGTATTTT. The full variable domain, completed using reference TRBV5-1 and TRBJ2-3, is KAGVTQTPRYLIKTRGQQVTLSCSPISGHRSVSWYQQTPGQGLQFLFEYFSETQRNKGNFPGRFSGRQFSNSRSEMNVSTLELGDSALYLCASTMTGTGGTDTQYFGPGTRLTVL.

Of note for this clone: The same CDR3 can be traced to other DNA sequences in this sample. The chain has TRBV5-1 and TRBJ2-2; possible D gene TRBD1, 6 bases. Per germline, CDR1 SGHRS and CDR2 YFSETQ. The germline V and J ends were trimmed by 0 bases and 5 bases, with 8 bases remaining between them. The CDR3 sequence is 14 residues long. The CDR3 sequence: CASSLAGETGELFF. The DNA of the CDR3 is TGCGCCAGCAGCTTGGCAGGGGAAACCGGGGAGCTGTTTTTT. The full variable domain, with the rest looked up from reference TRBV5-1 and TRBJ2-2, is KAGVTQTPRYLIKTRGQQVTLSCSPISGHRSVSWYQQTPGQGLQFLFEYFSETQRNKGNFPGRFSGRQFSNSRSEMNVSTLELGDSALYLCASSLAGETGELFFGEGSRLTVL.

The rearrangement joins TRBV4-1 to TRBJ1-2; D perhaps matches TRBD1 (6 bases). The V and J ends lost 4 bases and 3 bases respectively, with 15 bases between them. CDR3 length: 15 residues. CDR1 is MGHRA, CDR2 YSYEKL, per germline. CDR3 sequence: CASSLREGGDYGYTF. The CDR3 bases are TGCGCCAGCAGCCTACGAGAGGGGGGAGACTATGGCTACACCTTC.

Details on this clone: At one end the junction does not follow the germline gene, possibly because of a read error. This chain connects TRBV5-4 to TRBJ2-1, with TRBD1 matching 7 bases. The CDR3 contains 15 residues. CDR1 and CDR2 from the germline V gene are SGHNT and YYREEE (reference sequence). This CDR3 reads CASSLDPGQLNEQFF. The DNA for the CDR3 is TGTGCCAGCAGTTTGGATCCGGGACAGCTCAATGAGCAGTTCTTC.

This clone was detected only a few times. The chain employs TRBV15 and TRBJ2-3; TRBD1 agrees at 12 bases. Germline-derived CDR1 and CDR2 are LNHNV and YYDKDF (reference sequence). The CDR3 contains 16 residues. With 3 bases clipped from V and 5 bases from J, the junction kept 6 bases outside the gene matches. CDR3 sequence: CATSRGDRGLQDTQYF. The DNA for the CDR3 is TGTGCCACCAGCAGGGGGGACAGGGGGCTTCAAGATACGCAGTATTTT.

The CDR3 region is CATLQGDAGYTF. The CDR3 bases are TGTGCCACTTTACAGGGAGATGCTGGCTACACCTTC. This chain uses TRBV27 with TRBJ1-2; the D gene is possibly TRBD1 (6 bases). The V and J ends lost 10 bases and 7 bases respectively, with 16 bases between them. Germline values: CDR1 MNHEY, CDR2 SMNVEV (reference sequence). The CDR3 is 12 residues long.

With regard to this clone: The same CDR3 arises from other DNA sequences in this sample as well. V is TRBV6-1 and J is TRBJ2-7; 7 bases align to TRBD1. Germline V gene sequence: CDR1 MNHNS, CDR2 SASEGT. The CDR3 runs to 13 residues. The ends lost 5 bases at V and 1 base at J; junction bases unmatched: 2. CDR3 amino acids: CASSPGQSYEQYF. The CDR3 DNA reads TGTGCCAGCAGTCCGGGACAGTCCTACGAGCAGTACTTC.